The rows below give T cell receptor beta chains drawn from one sample of a study of cytomegalovirus exposure and HLA in healthy donors. Profiled with immunoSEQ multiplex PCR; TCRdb holds only in-frame clones, not every one. The sample has some 240,000 clones, 85% to 95% seen once. Input material: PBMCs. These receptors were obtained from a girl aged 2-9 years in good health and CMV-seronegative. Each CDR3 is given with its conserved first and last residue. Each record gives: clone size, J gene, V gene, D gene, CDR3 DNA, CDR3 protein. A D gene is named only where the DNA matches it firmly. Clone size is stated in some rows and not others, as once, few, many or a class when expanded.

. TRBJ1-2 TRBV19 . TGTGCCAGTAGTCAGACGGACAGCCCTCCTACTTTTGGCTACACCTTC CASSQTDSPPTFGYTF
. TRBJ1-6 TRBV7-2 . TGTGCCAGCAGTCCACCCGGCTCCTATAATTCACCCCTCCACTTT CASSPPGSYNSPLHF
. TRBJ2-2 TRBV19 . TGTGCCAGTAGTATAAGGACAGACAGTCCCGGGGAGCTGTTTTTT CASSIRTDSPGELFF
. TRBJ1-2 TRBV5-6 TRBD1 TGTGCCAGCAGCTTGGTAATTGGGGACAGCGGCTACACCTTC CASSLVIGDSGYTF
. TRBJ1-2 TRBV4-1 . TGCGCCAGCAGCCAGTCCACGGGGGGCAACTATGGCTACACCTTC CASSQSTGGNYGYTF
. TRBJ2-3 TRBV15 TRBD2 TGTGCCACCAGCAGAGTACTAGCGACTAGCACAGATACGCAGTATTTT CATSRVLATSTDTQYF
. TRBJ1-1 TRBV12-5 . TGTGCTAGTGGTACAGGGATGGGAACTGAAGCTTTCTTT CASGTGMGTEAFF
. TRBJ1-4 TRBV7-9 . TGTGCCAGCAGCTTAGGAGGGGGATTGGGAACTAATGAAAAACTGTTTTTT CASSLGGGLGTNEKLFF
. TRBJ1-6 TRBV4-2 TRBD1 TGTGCCAGCAGCCAAGATTGGACAGGGGGCCCCAATTCACCCCTCCACTTT CASSQDWTGGPNSPLHF
. TRBJ2-7 TRBV5-1 . TGCGCCAGCAGCGCAGCTAACAGCGAGCAGTACTTC CASSAANSEQYF
. TRBJ2-5 TRBV19 . TGTGCCAGTAGTATAGGGACACGCCTCGCGGAGACCCAGTACTTC CASSIGTRLAETQYF
. TRBJ2-6 TRBV5-1 TRBD2 TGCGCCAGCAGCACCGGGACTAGGGGCTCTGGGGCCAACGTCCTGACTTTC CASSTGTRGSGANVLTF
. TRBJ2-5 TRBV4-1 TRBD2 TGCGCCAGCAGCCAAGCGGGGGGACTAGGCCAAGAGACCCAGTACTTC CASSQAGGLGQETQYF
. TRBJ1-1 TRBV6-5 . TGTGCCAGCAGTACTACCGATGAAGCTTTCTTT CASSTTDEAFF
. TRBJ2-1 TRBV5-6 TRBD2 TGTGCCAGCAGCCAAGGACTAGCGGGCTACAATGAGCAGTTCTTC CASSQGLAGYNEQFF
few TRBJ1-1 TRBV5-6 . TGTGCCAGCAGCTTGGGGGGAGTTGAAGCTTTCTTT CASSLGGVEAFF
few TRBJ1-1 TRBV10-3 TRBD1 TGTGCCATCAGTGCGGACCTGGGACAGGCGAACACTGAAGCTTTCTTT CAISADLGQANTEAFF
. TRBJ2-7 TRBV18 . TGTGCCAGCTCACCGGTGGCGGGGTGGAGCTCCTACGAGCAGTACTTC CASSPVAGWSSYEQYF
few TRBJ2-3 TRBV5-1 TRBD2 TGCGCCAGCAGCCCCGTGGGGGGGGTGAGCACAGATACGCAGTATTTT CASSPVGGVSTDTQYF
. TRBJ2-3 TRBV4-1 . TGCGCCAGCAGCCAAGGGGCCGGGGTTTTTACAGATACGCAGTATTTT CASSQGAGVFTDTQYF
. TRBJ1-1 TRBV19 . TGTGCCAGTAGTATAGATCGGGGGTTACTGAACACTGAAGCTTTCTTT CASSIDRGLLNTEAFF
. TRBJ2-7 TRBV5-1 . TGCGCCAGCAAGCTAGGATCCGAGCAGTACTTC CASKLGSEQYF
. TRBJ2-1 TRBV27 TRBD2 TGTGCCAGCAGGGGGGGACTAGCGGGGGGTTACAATGAGCAGTTCTTC CASRGGLAGGYNEQFF
. TRBJ1-5 TRBV6-1 . TGTGCCAGCAGTGAGTCGGGAAGCAATCAGCCCCAGCATTTT CASSESGSNQPQHF
. TRBJ2-7 TRBV10-3 TRBD2 TGTGCCATCAGTGACGGGGGGACGTACGAGCAGTACTTC CAISDGGTYEQYF
. TRBJ1-2 TRBV5-1 TRBD1 TGCGCCAGCAGCTTCTCGGGACAGGGGGCTTGGTGGTATGGCTACACCTTC CASSFSGQGAWWYGYTF
. TRBJ2-7 TRBV6-5 TRBD1 TGTGCCAGCAGCCCCGGGACAGGGAACTACGAGCAGTACTTC CASSPGTGNYEQYF
. TRBJ1-5 TRBV21-1 . TGTGCCAGCAGCACATCCCGCAGGCCCCGTCAGCCCCAGCATTTT CASSTSRRPRQPQHF
. TRBJ1-1 TRBV6-5 TRBD1 TGTGCCAGCAGTTGCGGGACAGGGGCCGGCACTGAAGCTTTCTTT CASSCGTGAGTEAFF
. TRBJ1-4 TRBV7-6 . TGTGCCAGCAGCTACGGGGGTGAAAAACTGTTTTTT CASSYGGEKLFF
. TRBJ2-7 TRBV7-3 TRBD1 TGTGCCAGCAGCTTAACGGGGCTGGGGACAGGGGTCCACGAGCAGTACTTC CASSLTGLGTGVHEQYF
. TRBJ1-1 TRBV28 . TGTGCCAGCAGTTTAACCGGGTTAAAGGCTTTCTTT CASSLTGLKAFF
. TRBJ2-1 TRBV29-1 TRBD2 TGCAGCGGGGAACTAGCGGGAGGATCGGATGAGCAGTTCTTC CSGELAGGSDEQFF
. TRBJ1-5 TRBV11-2 . TGTGCCAGCAGCTTAGAGCGGTATCAGCCCCAGCATTTT CASSLERYQPQHF
. TRBJ2-3 TRBV14 . TGTGCCAGCAGCCAAGGAGGGGGTGTCACAGATACGCAGTATTTT CASSQGGGVTDTQYF
. TRBJ1-1 TRBV18 TRBD1 TGTGCCAGCTCACTCATACCAGGGGGAGGAACTGAAGCTTTCTTT CASSLIPGGGTEAFF
once TRBJ2-1 TRBV5-1 TRBD2 TGCGCCAGCAGCTTCAACGGGGGGGCCGAGGGGGAGCAGTTCTTC CASSFNGGAEGEQFF
few TRBJ1-4 TRBV7-9 . TGTGCCAGCAGCTTCCAGGGGCCTAATGAAAAACTGTTTTTT CASSFQGPNEKLFF
. TRBJ2-5 TRBV7-2 . TGTGCCAGCAGCTTGGGGCTGGCGGGGTCAGCAAAGACCCAGTACTTC CASSLGLAGSAKTQYF
. TRBJ2-1 TRBV19 TRBD2 TGTGCCATATATTCGGCCGGGCTAGCGGGGAATGAGCAGTTCTTC CAIYSAGLAGNEQFF
. TRBJ2-5 TRBV27 TRBD2 TGTGCCAGCTCATTCTCTAGCGGGGGTCTCCAAGAGACCCAGTACTTC CASSFSSGGLQETQYF
few TRBJ2-6 TRBV2 TRBD2 TGTGCCAGCACTATGGGGAGGGTCTCTGGGGCCAACGTCCTGACTTTC CASTMGRVSGANVLTF